This passage covers 22 T cell receptor beta chains from one sample sequenced in a study of blood T cell repertoires in COVID-19. The table came from immunoSEQ multiplex PCR; TCRdb's copy has only in-frame clones and leaves some out. The table shows some 200,000 clones, with approximately 90% occurring only once. The source material was peripheral blood. The source is a man aged 45-65 years with acute or convalescent COVID-19.

The J gene is TRBJ2-1, the V gene TRBV10-3, with TRBD2 identical over 8 bases. This CDR3 comprises 19 residues. CDR1 and CDR2 (germline): ENHRY, SYGVKD. With V trimmed by 4 bases and J by 5 bases, 19 bases remained unmatched. The DNA of the CDR3 is TGTGCCATCAGTGCTCGAAAACCCACCGGGACTAGGACAAACAATGAGCAGTTCTTC. Its translation is CAISARKPTGTRTNNEQFF.

The sample holds one count of this clone. An end of the junction does not agree with germline; a read error may underlie this. The CDR3 loop is CASSLASGQADF. DNA for the CDR3: TGTGCCAGCAGCCTAGCCTCGGGACAGGCAGACTTC. The gene calls are TRBV3-1 (or the pseudogene TRBV3-2) and TRBJ2-7, with 8 bases fitting TRBD1. Germline CDR1 reads LGHDT; CDR2 reads YNNKEL (reference sequence). This CDR3 has 12 residues.

This clone was recorded once. The chain couples TRBV6-5 to TRBJ2-7; D is perhaps TRBD1 (5 bases). Trimming shortened V by 6 bases and J by 2 bases, and 11 bases separated the two germline ends. The CDR3 sequence is 13 residues long. The germline gives CDR1 MNHEY, CDR2 SVGAGI. CDR3 sequence: CASSPTETYEQYF. The CDR3 DNA follows: TGTGCCAGCAGCCCGACAGAAACCTACGAGCAGTACTTC.

The V gene is TRBV18, the J gene TRBJ2-2, with 7 bases identical to TRBD1. The CDR3 loop spans 15 amino acids. The germline V gene encodes CDR1 KGHSH and CDR2 LQKENI. The V gene end was trimmed by 4 bases and the J gene end by 7 bases; junction bases not matched to a gene: 9. This chain's CDR3 is CASSLGQVRFGELFF. DNA for the CDR3: TGTGCCAGCTCACTTGGACAGGTCCGCTTCGGGGAGCTGTTTTTT.

This clone was recorded a few times. Other DNA sequences in the same sample also yield this CDR3. The CDR3: CASSQGTGNTEAFF. The CDR3 coding sequence is TGTGCCAGCAGCCAAGGGACAGGGAACACTGAAGCTTTCTTT. V usage is TRBV3-1 (or the pseudogene TRBV3-2) and J usage is TRBJ1-1; 7 bases map to TRBD1. The trim removed 1 base at V and 1 base at J, leaving 0 bases unmatched. Germline lookup yields CDR1 LGHDT and CDR2 YNNKEL (reference sequence). CDR3 length: 14 residues.

This clone has just one count. CDR3 amino acids: CASSLRRLAGETQYF. CDR3 in DNA: TGTGCCAGCAGCTTAAGACGACTAGCGGGAGAGACCCAGTACTTC. The chain couples TRBV7-9 to TRBJ2-5; 10 bases align to TRBD2. Germline lookup yields CDR1 SEHNR and CDR2 FQNEAQ (reference sequence). Trimming took 2 bases from V and 4 from J; bases not matched to a gene: 4. This CDR3 comprises 15 residues.

The V and J genes are TRBV14 and TRBJ2-1; D gene ambiguous. Germline CDR1 reads SGHDN; CDR2 reads FVKESK. The CDR3 extends over 14 amino acids. V dropped 1 base and J dropped 2 bases, with 6 bases sitting between them. CDR3: CASSQAVTYNEQFF. As DNA, the CDR3 is TGTGCCAGCAGCCAAGCGGTCACCTACAATGAGCAGTTCTTC.

The V and J genes are TRBV21-1 and TRBJ2-7; TRBD1, the table's D call, was not compared with the DNA. TRBV21-1 is tagged as a pseudogene. The CDR3 extends over 13 amino acids. The CDR3 DNA is TGTGCCAGCAGGAGTACAGGGGCGGGCGAGCAGTACGTC. Protein: CASRSTGAGEQYV.

J is TRBJ2-7 and V is TRBV28; TRBD2 matches 8 bases. This CDR3 is built from 11 residues. Germline lookup yields CDR1 MDHEN and CDR2 SYDVKM. DNA of the CDR3: TGTGCGAGCGGGAGCGTGTACGAGCAGTACTTC. Protein sequence: CASGSVYEQYF.

This clone was observed many times. This chain joins TRBV6-1 and TRBJ2-2, with D hard to call. Germline loops: CDR1 MNHNS, CDR2 SASEGT. V was pared by 0 bases and J by 5 bases, with 7 bases between. The CDR3 is made up of 14 amino acids. The CDR3, as DNA: TGTGCCAGCAGTGAAGCGCGGTGGACCGGGGAGCTGTTTTTT. It specifies CASSEARWTGELFF.

The chain joins TRBV5-1 to TRBJ2-7; 7 bases are shared with TRBD2. Germline V gives CDR1 SGHRS, CDR2 YFSETQ. The V segment lost 3 bases and the J segment 2 bases; nucleotides outside the gene matches: 5. This CDR3 has 14 amino acids. The CDR3 protein is CASSWGLPPYEQYF. The CDR3 nucleotides read TGCGCCAGCAGCTGGGGACTACCTCCCTACGAGCAGTACTTC.

This clone was seen once. V and J are TRBV27 and TRBJ2-5; TRBD2 agrees at 14 bases. V gave up 3 bases and J gave up 4 bases; unmatched junction bases: 13. The CDR3 covers 19 residues. Germline V CDR1 and CDR2: MNHEY, SMNVEV (reference sequence). CDR3 DNA sequence: TGTGCCAGCAGTTTTTTAACCCCGACTAGCGGGAGGGCCTTAGAGACCCAGTACTTC. This gives the protein CASSFLTPTSGRALETQYF.

The chain uses TRBV27 and TRBJ2-1; tentative D call: TRBD2 (5 bases). Per germline, CDR1 MNHEY and CDR2 SMNVEV (reference sequence). The V end lost 6 bases, the J end lost 12 bases, and 21 bases lay between the germline ends. The CDR3 runs 14 residues. The CDR3 nucleotides read TGTGCCAGCAGACCCGGTTATGAGCGGTTAGGGCAGTTCTTC. Residues: CASRPGYERLGQFF.

The gene calls are TRBV6-5 and TRBJ1-6, with D tentatively TRBD1 (5 bases). The CDR3 is 13 residues long. Trimming took 0 bases from V and 12 from J, leaving 9 bases between them. In germline, CDR1 is MNHEY, CDR2 SVGAGI. CDR3 nucleotides: TGTGCCAGCAGTTACTCGATGGGGGGACCCCTCCACTTT. This encodes CASSYSMGGPLHF.

The V call is TRBV10-3, the J call TRBJ1-1, with 7 bases aligning to TRBD1. This CDR3 has 15 amino acids. CDR1 and CDR2 (germline): ENHRY, SYGVKD. Trimming at V came to 4 bases and at J to 4 bases, leaving 9 bases not matched to a gene. The CDR3 nucleotides read TGTGCCATCAGTGTCCTAGGGGACAGTTCCACTGAAGCTTTCTTT. Its translation: CAISVLGDSSTEAFF.

V and J are TRBV7-2 and TRBJ2-1; D perhaps matches TRBD2 (6 bases). V was cut by 4 bases and J by 3 bases, with 19 bases left in between. The CDR3 covers 17 residues. Germline CDR1 reads SGHTA; CDR2 reads FQGNSA. The CDR3 loop is CASSSPRGSDIYNEQFF. In nucleotides, the CDR3 is TGTGCCAGCAGCTCCCCCCGGGGGTCCGATATCTACAATGAGCAGTTCTTC.

This sequence joins TRBV5-1 and TRBJ2-1; tentative D call: TRBD2 (5 bases). The CDR3 is 12 amino acids. CDR1 is SGHRS, CDR2 YFSETQ, per germline. The V gene lost 4 bases and the J gene lost 8 bases, with 10 bases spanning the gap. The CDR3 here is CASSLQADEQFF. The CDR3 DNA sequence: TGCGCCAGCAGCCTCCAAGCGGATGAGCAGTTCTTC.

The rearrangement uses TRBV19 and TRBJ1-1, with 8 bases that match TRBD1. The CDR3 spans 15 residues. Germline values: CDR1 LNHDA, CDR2 SQIVND (reference sequence). Germline trimming cut 2 bases from V and 8 bases from J; bases unmatched to any gene: 10. The CDR3 spells CASSIRGQGKQEAFF. DNA for the CDR3: TGTGCCAGTAGTATAAGAGGACAGGGTAAGCAGGAAGCTTTCTTT.

The V gene is TRBV6-1, the J gene TRBJ2-1; 9 bases fit TRBD2. Germline trimming cut 8 bases from V and 7 bases from J; bases unmatched to any gene: 18. Germline V CDR1 and CDR2: MNHNS, SASEGT. The CDR3 spans 17 residues. The DNA for the CDR3 is TGTGCCAGCCGTAAAGGGGCATGGCGGGAGGGCCGAAATGAGCAGTTCTTC. Its protein product is CASRKGAWREGRNEQFF.

This clone came up once. The rearrangement links TRBV10-3 to TRBJ2-3; TRBD2 might be the D (8 bases). Deletions cut 7 bases from V and 5 bases from J, with 19 bases between. The CDR3 has 15 residues. CDR1 and CDR2 from the germline V gene are ENHRY and SYGVKD. The CDR3 bases are TGTGCCATCAAGGGGGCAGCGGGGGACCAAGATACGCAGTATTTT. It encodes CAIKGAAGDQDTQYF.

The chain uses TRBV5-5 and TRBJ1-5; TRBD1 is a possible D gene (6 bases). The CDR3 runs 17 residues. Deletions cut 6 bases from V and 1 base from J, with 20 bases between. Germline V gene sequence: CDR1 SGHKS, CDR2 YYEKEE (reference sequence). CDR3 in DNA: TGTGCCAGCAATACAGGGACGTCCCTTACGAGCAATCAGCCCCAGCATTTT. Translated, it gives CASNTGTSLTSNQPQHF.

This chain connects TRBV6-5 to TRBJ1-2; unclear D gene. V was cut by 0 bases and J by 2 bases, with 4 bases left in between. Germline values: CDR1 MNHEY, CDR2 SVGAGI. There are 13 residues in the CDR3. In nucleotides, the CDR3 is TGTGCCAGCAGTTACTCCGTGAACTATGGCTACACCTTC. This codes for CASSYSVNYGYTF.